What follows are 12 T cell receptor beta chains derived from one specimen sequenced in a study of blood T cell repertoires in COVID-19. This table comes from immunoSEQ multiplex PCR, and its TCRdb copy is limited to in-frame clones, with some not included. There are roughly 200,000 clones in the sample; more than 85% occur only once, and approximately 3% lies in the top ten. The sample consisted of peripheral blood. These receptors were taken from a man aged 60-69 years with acute or convalescent COVID-19.

The V and J genes are TRBV11-3 and TRBJ2-1; 9 bases fit TRBD2. The germline CDR1 and CDR2 sequences are SGHNT and YENEEA. The CDR3 is 15 amino acids. V dropped 1 base and J dropped 2; count of bases not matched to a gene: 0. The CDR3, as DNA: TGTGCCAGCAGCTTAGTAGCGGGGGCCTACAATGAGCAGTTCTTC. This codes for CASSLVAGAYNEQFF.

This clone was observed a handful of times. The rearrangement links TRBV5-5 to TRBJ2-3; 13 bases match TRBD2. Trimming removed 4 bases from V and 0 bases from J; junction bases left unmatched: 5. Germline V CDR1 and CDR2: SGHKS, YYEKEE (reference sequence). This CDR3 is 17 amino acids long. This CDR3 is CASSLMTSGGSTDTQYF. CDR3 nucleotides: TGTGCCAGCAGCCTGATGACTAGCGGGGGGAGCACAGATACGCAGTATTTT.

The DNA of the CDR3 is TGCGCCAGCAGCCTCGGGCAGGGGGCCTATGGCTACACCTTC. As protein: CASSLGQGAYGYTF. The chain couples TRBV4-3 to TRBJ1-2; 8 nucleotides align to TRBD1. The germline CDR1 and CDR2 sequences are LGHNA and YSLEER. V trimming: 4 bases; J trimming: 4 bases; junction bases outside the gene matches: 5. CDR3 length: 14 residues.

This chain joins TRBV7-2 and TRBJ2-1, with TRBD1 matching 7 bases. The junction had 3 bases not matched to a gene; V was cut back by 2 bases and J by 2 bases. Germline CDR1 is SGHTA and CDR2 is FQGNSA. The CDR3 is made up of 15 amino acids. The chain's CDR3 is CASSLPTGTYNEQFF. CDR3 DNA sequence: TGTGCCAGCAGCTTACCGACAGGGACCTACAATGAGCAGTTCTTC.

The chain carries TRBV29-1 and TRBJ1-4; D is uncertain. V dropped 7 bases and J dropped 12 bases, with 21 bases sitting between them. This CDR3 has 13 amino acids. Germline V gene lookup returns CDR1 SQVTM and CDR2 ANQGSEA. CDR3 in amino acids: CSATSDPGIQLFF. Here the CDR3 DNA reads TGCAGCGCAACCTCGGATCCGGGAATACAACTGTTTTTT.

The chain has TRBV19 and TRBJ1-1, with D possibly being TRBD1 (5 bases). CDR3 size: 13 residues. V dropped 4 bases and J dropped 3 bases, with 9 bases sitting between them. Looked up from germline, CDR1 is LNHDA and CDR2 is SQIVND (reference sequence). CDR3 DNA: TGTGCCAGTAGTACAGGGAAGTACACTGAAGCTTTCTTT. It codes for CASSTGKYTEAFF. The full variable domain, in which reference TRBV19 and TRBJ1-1 provide the parts outside the CDR3, is DGGITQSPKYLFRKEGQNVTLSCEQNLNHDAMYWYRQDPGQGLRLIYYSQIVNDFQKGDIAEGYSVSREKKESFPLTVTSAQKNPTAFYLCASSTGKYTEAFFGQGTRLTVV.

This chain links TRBV19 with TRBJ1-2, with 7 bases identical to TRBD1. Germline CDR1 LNHDA, CDR2 SQIVND (reference sequence). The CDR3 runs 14 residues. The ends lost 7 bases at V and 4 bases at J; junction bases unmatched: 9. The CDR3 sequence is CASTETGSAYGYTF. The CDR3 DNA sequence: TGTGCCAGTACCGAGACAGGGAGCGCCTATGGCTACACCTTC.

The chain joins TRBV30 to TRBJ1-4, with D possibly matching TRBD1 (6 bases). The CDR3 is made up of 17 amino acids. V shed 0 bases and J shed 3 bases, with 17 bases lying between them. Per germline, CDR1 GTSNPN and CDR2 SVGIG (reference sequence). Written as DNA, the CDR3 is TGTGCCTGGAGTGTACGAGGGGGTGGATCGGCTAATGAAAAACTGTTTTTT. Residues: CAWSVRGGGSANEKLFF.

The chain joins TRBV4-1 to TRBJ2-3, with 12 bases fitting TRBD2. The CDR3 consists of 15 residues. J gave up 8 bases and V 0 bases, and 3 bases lay outside the gene matches. Germline CDR1 and CDR2: MGHRA and YSYEKL. The CDR3, as DNA: TGCGCCAGCAGCCAAGACCTAGCGGGGGGGGCTACGCAGTATTTT. Translating it yields CASSQDLAGGATQYF.

Written as DNA, the CDR3 is TGTGCCAGCAGTTTAGTGCAGGCGTACGAGCAGTACTTC. Translation: CASSLVQAYEQYF. This chain connects TRBV12-3 or TRBV12-4 to TRBJ2-7; D gene unclear. The CDR3 sequence is 13 residues long. The V gene lost 1 base and the J gene lost 4 bases, with 8 bases spanning the gap.

The rearrangement links TRBV7-2 to TRBJ1-5, with 7 bases lining up with TRBD1. V shed 4 bases and J 0 bases; nucleotides not matched to a gene: 3. The CDR3 sequence is 15 residues long. Germline V lookup: CDR1 SGHTA, CDR2 FQGNSA. CDR3 sequence reads: CASSSGQVSNQPQHF. CDR3 DNA: TGTGCCAGCAGCTCCGGACAGGTTAGCAATCAGCCCCAGCATTTT. The entire variable domain, with the rest obtained from reference TRBV7-2 and TRBJ1-5, is as follows: GAGVSQSPSNKVTEKGKDVELRCDPISGHTALYWYRQSLGQGLEFLIYFQGNSAPDKSGLPSDRFSAERTGGSVSTLTIQRTQQEDSAVYLCASSSGQVSNQPQHFGDGTRLSIL.

The chain combines TRBV4-2 with TRBJ1-5; no reliable D call. This CDR3 contains 14 residues. The V and J ends lost 1 base and 8 bases respectively, with 12 bases between them. Germline V gene sequence: CDR1 LGHNA, CDR2 YNFKEQ. As DNA, the CDR3 is TGTGCCAGCAGCCAAGCCAAAGCGCCAGAGCCCCAGCATTTT. Translation: CASSQAKAPEPQHF.